This passage covers 18 T cell receptor beta chains from one sample sequenced in a study of graft-versus-host responses after intestinal transplantation. The repertoire was sequenced with immunoSEQ multiplex PCR; TCRdb's copy has only in-frame clones and lacks some. The data show some 22,000 clones, about 60% seen once. The sample here was alloreactive CD4+ T cells from a mixed lymphocyte reaction culture, taken before intestinal transplant. Subset given: CFSE-low proliferating T cells sorted from roughly six-day pre-transplant mixed lymphocyte reaction (GvH or HvG direction). The receptors shown here come from a human patient who received an intestinal transplant.

The chain links TRBV9 to TRBJ2-7, with 10 nucleotides matching TRBD2. This CDR3 is 15 amino acids long. The V and J ends lost 0 bases and 4 bases, in that order; junction bases with no gene match: 4. Looked up from germline, CDR1 is SGDLS and CDR2 is YYNGEE. The CDR3, as DNA: TGTGCCAGCAGCGTAGGGGGACTAGCGTTTTACGAGCAGTACTTC. Its translation: CASSVGGLAFYEQYF.

This chain joins TRBV15 and TRBJ2-7, with 9 bases identical to TRBD2. J was trimmed by 7 bases and V by 1 base; bases with no gene match: 2. The germline CDR1 and CDR2 sequences are LNHNV and YYDKDF (reference sequence). The CDR3 runs to 13 residues. The DNA of the CDR3 is TGTGCCACCAGCAGAGGGACTAGCGAAGAGCAGTACTTC. Residues: CATSRGTSEEQYF.

This clone was detected a few times. This rearrangement joins TRBV6-4 to TRBJ2-2; 7 bases are a match to TRBD1. Germline trimming cut 6 bases from V and 6 bases from J; bases unmatched to any gene: 4. This CDR3 is 13 amino acids long. CDR1 is MRHNA and CDR2 is SNTAGT in the germline V gene. CDR3 loop: CASRPTGSGELFF. DNA of the CDR3: TGTGCCAGCAGGCCGACAGGGTCCGGGGAGCTGTTTTTT.

This clone has just a few counts. The chain carries TRBV4-1 and TRBJ2-7; possible D gene TRBD2, 5 bases. The CDR3 is 14 amino acids. Trimming took 4 bases from V and 6 from J, leaving 16 bases between them. Looked up from germline, CDR1 is MGHRA and CDR2 is YSYEKL. CDR3 in amino acids: CASSLRTVITEQYF. CDR3 bases: TGCGCCAGCAGCCTGAGGACTGTCATTACCGAGCAGTACTTC.

This chain connects TRBV4-1 to TRBJ2-1; 7 positions agree with TRBD2. From germline, CDR1 is MGHRA and CDR2 YSYEKL. The CDR3 is 17 residues long. J lost 0 bases, V lost 4 bases, and 9 bases had no gene match. The CDR3 sequence: CASSPPTSESSYNEQFF. DNA of the CDR3: TGCGCCAGCAGCCCGCCTACTAGCGAAAGCTCCTACAATGAGCAGTTCTTC.

The chain combines TRBV23-1 with TRBJ2-6; possibly TRBD2 for D (5 bases). TRBV23-1 is assigned to the ORF class and has an uncertain function. The V gene lost 1 base and the J gene lost 1 base, with 17 bases spanning the gap. There are 19 residues in the CDR3. The CDR3 DNA reads TGCGCCAGCAGTCAATTCGGGGAGTTGGCTTTATCTGGGGCCAACGTCCTGACTTTC. Amino acids: CASSQFGELALSGANVLTF.

The rearrangement joins TRBV5-5 to TRBJ2-5; D remains ambiguous. TRBJ2-7 matches the DNA end more closely, so the J call is doubtful. Germline V lookup: CDR1 SGHKS, CDR2 YYEKEE (reference sequence). The CDR3 sequence is 13 residues long. The CDR3 coding sequence is TGTGCCAGCAGCTTTGACGGATACTACGAGCAGTACTTC. Amino acid sequence: CASSFDGYYEQYF.

The chain joins TRBV7-2 to TRBJ1-1, with 7 bases matching TRBD1. V gave up 4 bases and J gave up 0 bases; unmatched junction bases: 8. The CDR3 has 16 residues. Germline CDR1 and CDR2: SGHTA and FQGNSA. DNA of the CDR3: TGTGCCAGCAGCTCGTTATCAGGGACAGTGAACACTGAAGCTTTCTTT. This codes for CASSSLSGTVNTEAFF.

CDR3 in DNA: TGCGCCAGCAGCTTGGGAGGTGGCTATGGCTACACCTTC. Amino acids: CASSLGGGYGYTF. The chain couples TRBV5-1 to TRBJ1-2; D unresolved. CDR3 length equals 13 residues. Germline CDR1 and CDR2: SGHRS and YFSETQ. Trimming removed 0 bases at V and 4 bases at J, with 7 bases between.

Regarding this clone: The same CDR3 also results from other DNA sequences found in this sample. The V and J genes are TRBV6-6 and TRBJ2-7; a weak D match, TRBD1 (6 bases). V gave up 5 bases and J gave up 3 bases, with 8 bases separating them. Germline CDR1 reads MNHNY; CDR2 reads SVGAGI (reference sequence). The CDR3 is made up of 12 amino acids. For the CDR3, the DNA is TGTGCCAGCAGTCCACAGGGCTACGAGCAGTACTTC. Translated, it gives CASSPQGYEQYF.

The sample holds a few counts of this clone. The chain has TRBV15 and TRBJ1-5; 7 nucleotides match TRBD1. The J segment lost 2 bases and the V segment lost 2 bases, leaving 6 bases of the junction unmatched. The CDR3 runs to 16 residues. Germline V CDR1 and CDR2: LNHNV, YYDKDF (reference sequence). CDR3 protein: CATSRRWGTGNQPQHF. The DNA of the CDR3 is TGTGCCACCAGCAGACGGTGGGGGACAGGCAATCAGCCCCAGCATTTT.

This clone was picked up a small number of times. The chain employs TRBV5-1 and TRBJ2-2; 10 bases line up with TRBD1. CDR1 is SGHRS, CDR2 YFSETQ, per germline. This CDR3 is built from 18 residues. With 4 bases clipped from V and 3 bases from J, the junction kept 12 bases outside the gene matches. The chain's CDR3 is CASSLVGQGIMYTGELFF. CDR3 DNA sequence: TGCGCCAGCAGCCTGGTGGGACAGGGGATTATGTACACCGGGGAGCTGTTTTTT.

The chain uses TRBV19 and TRBJ2-2; a possible D gene is TRBD1 (6 bases). V was clipped by 6 bases and J by 6 bases, with 17 bases between them. Per the germline V gene, CDR1 is LNHDA and CDR2 is SQIVND (reference sequence). The CDR3 contains 15 residues. The chain's CDR3 is CASRNRAMVSGELFF. DNA for the CDR3: TGTGCCAGTAGGAACAGGGCAATGGTTTCCGGGGAGCTGTTTTTT.

The J gene is TRBJ2-5, the V gene TRBV10-1, with D maybe TRBD2 (7 bases). With the DNA end fitting TRBJ2-7 better, the J assignment may be wrong. The CDR3 is 17 amino acids. Germline V gives CDR1 WNHNN, CDR2 SYGVQD (reference sequence). The CDR3 region is CASSESTGQRGSYEQYF. CDR3 coding DNA: TGCGCCAGCAGTGAGTCGACAGGACAGCGGGGCTCCTACGAGCAGTACTTC.

The sample holds a few counts of this clone. V is TRBV5-1 and J is TRBJ2-2; 8 nucleotides align to TRBD1. Germline-derived CDR1 and CDR2 are SGHRS and YFSETQ. The CDR3 extends over 16 amino acids. V lost 8 bases and J lost 0; bases outside the gene matches: 9. The CDR3 DNA reads as TGCGCCAGTAATACAGGGGGTCTCGCGAACACCGGGGAGCTGTTTTTT. Residues: CASNTGGLANTGELFF.

Concerning this clone itself: The germline gene is not matched at one end of the junction; a read error may be the cause. This sequence joins TRBV15 and TRBJ2-1, with 14 bases lining up with TRBD2. This CDR3 region has 15 residues. Germline loops: CDR1 LNHNV, CDR2 YYDKDF (reference sequence). CDR3 sequence: CAASRGLAGVHEQFF. CDR3 sequence (DNA): TGTGCCGCCAGCAGGGGACTAGCGGGAGTTCATGAGCAGTTCTTC.

The rearrangement links TRBV28 to TRBJ2-1, with 7 bases aligning to TRBD2. The CDR3 extends over 14 amino acids. CDR1 is MDHEN, CDR2 SYDVKM, per germline. V lost 11 bases, J lost 2 bases, and 9 bases stayed unmatched. CDR3 protein: CAYRPSGPYNEQFF. CDR3 sequence (DNA): TGTGCCTACCGGCCTAGCGGCCCCTACAATGAGCAGTTCTTC. The variable domain in full, completed from reference TRBV28 and TRBJ2-1, reads DVKVTQSSRYLVKRTGEKVFLECVQDMDHENMFWYRQDPGLGLRLIYFSYDVKMKEKGDIPEGYSVSREKKERFSLILESASTNQTSMYLCAYRPSGPYNEQFFGPGTRLTVL.

The chain uses TRBV7-3 and TRBJ2-3; 12 bases align to TRBD2. The CDR3 sequence is 16 residues long. J gave up 2 bases and V 2 bases, and 2 bases lay outside the gene matches. CDR1 is SGHTA, CDR2 FQGTGA, per germline. The DNA for the CDR3 is TGTGCCAGCAGCTTATCTAGCGGGGGGGTCACAGATACGCAGTATTTT. Residues: CASSLSSGGVTDTQYF.